These T cell receptor beta chains were read from a single sample in a study of neurological immune-mediated disorders. A single record per CDR3 protein comes from TCRdb applying MiXCR to the 5' RACE reads. Among 30,000 to 35,000 distinct CDR3 sequences listed, under 25% were seen once. The specimen sequenced was CD4+ T cells from blood. The receptors were sampled from a man in his fifties or sixties with HTLV-1-associated myelopathy (HAM/TSP). Each CDR3 is given with its conserved first and last residue. D genes are given only for firm matches. A clone size is listed for some rows: how often the clone was seen (once, few, many), or a class if it is expanded.

>TRBV15|TRBJ2-3|-|TRBD2
TGTGCCACCAGCGGGGCAGCGGGGGGCCTACTTTTCACAGATACGCAGTATTTT
CATSGAAGGLLFTDTQYF
>TRBV20-1|TRBJ1-5|-|TRBD1
TGCAGTGCTAGAGATGTCCAGGGACAGTACAATCAGCCCCAGCATTTT
CSARDVQGQYNQPQHF
>TRBV18|TRBJ1-2|few|TRBD1
TGTGCCAGCTCCCCCGGGACAGAGAATGGCTACACCTTC
CASSPGTENGYTF
>TRBV5-1|TRBJ2-7|few|TRBD2
TGCGCCAGCAGCTTGGGGGCTAGCGGGGGGGCAAACGAGCAGTACTTC
CASSLGASGGANEQYF
>TRBV6-6|TRBJ1-1|many|-
TGTGCCAGCAGTTACGACAGGAACACTGAAGCTTTCTTT
CASSYDRNTEAFF
>TRBV20-1|TRBJ2-7|-|TRBD2
TGCAGTGCTCTAGGCCCGGGGGTAGCGGGAGGTTCCGACGAGCAGTACTTC
CSALGPGVAGGSDEQYF
>TRBV14|TRBJ2-7|few|TRBD2
TGTGCCAGCAGCCTGGGACTAGCGGGTTCAGAGCAGTACTTC
CASSLGLAGSEQYF
>TRBV7-3|TRBJ2-1|many|TRBD1
TGTGCCAGCAGCCCCTGGGCCCAGACAGGGATAAACGGCGATGAGCAGTTCTTC
CASSPWAQTGINGDEQFF
>TRBV20-1|TRBJ2-5|many|-
TGCAGTGCTAGAGACGAGCACAGGGTTCGGGAGACCCAGTACTTC
CSARDEHRVRETQYF
>TRBV7-8|TRBJ2-6|many|TRBD2
TGTGCCAGCAGCTCCTACTACTTACGGGGGGGACCGTCCAGAACTGGGGCCAACGTCCTGACTTTC
CASSSYYLRGGPSRTGANVLTF
>TRBV7-7|TRBJ2-2|many|TRBD1
TGTGCCAGCAGCTGGGCCGGGACAGCGAACACCGGGGAGCTGTTTTTT
CASSWAGTANTGELFF
>TRBV20-1|TRBJ2-3|many|-
TGCAGTGCTAGAGAATGGTTAGCGGACGGCACAGATACGCAGTATTTT
CSAREWLADGTDTQYF
>TRBV7-2|TRBJ2-7|many|TRBD1
TGTGCCAGCAGCTTAGGGGGACAGGGGTGGTACGAGCAGTACTTC
CASSLGGQGWYEQYF
>TRBV5-1|TRBJ2-7|-|TRBD1
TGCGCCAGCAGCTTGTTTACAGGGGGGTTCCTCCAGGAGCAGTACTTC
CASSLFTGGFLQEQYF
>TRBV6-6|TRBJ2-2|-|-
TGTGCCAGCAGTTATGGTCCCAGGGGAACGAACACCGGGGAGCTGTTTTTT
CASSYGPRGTNTGELFF
>TRBV12-3/TRBV12-4|TRBJ2-7|many|TRBD1
TGTGCCAGCAGTCCTTCGACAGGGATAAACGAGCAGTACTTC
CASSPSTGINEQYF
>TRBV29-1|TRBJ2-3|many|-
TGCAGCGTTGTACCGGGGGGCTCAGATACGCAGTATTTT
CSVVPGGSDTQYF
>TRBV20-1|TRBJ1-5|many|-
TGCAGTGCTAGAGATGGGACGGTAAATCAGCCCCAGCATTTT
CSARDGTVNQPQHF
>TRBV25-1|TRBJ2-1|many|TRBD1
TGTGCCAGCAGTACTACAGGGGGATCCTACAATGAGCAGTTCTTC
CASSTTGGSYNEQFF
>TRBV6-6|TRBJ1-2|-|-
TGTGCCAGCAGTTTAGGGGAGGACTATGGCTACACCTTC
CASSLGEDYGYTF
>TRBV5-1|TRBJ2-1|many|-
TGCGCCAGCAGCGGTACACATGAGCAGTTCTTC
CASSGTHEQFF
>TRBV6-5|TRBJ2-3|-|-
TGTGCCAGCAAGAGGTCGGGGGATAGCACAGATACGCAGTATTTT
CASKRSGDSTDTQYF
>TRBV7-8|TRBJ1-1|many|-
TGTGCCAGCAGCTTGCGGACCCTAAACACTGAAGCTTTCTTT
CASSLRTLNTEAFF
>TRBV4-1|TRBJ1-3|many|TRBD1
TGCGCCAGCAGCCAAGATGGAACGGGACAGGGGTTGGGAAACACCATATATTTT
CASSQDGTGQGLGNTIYF
>TRBV18|TRBJ1-1|few|-
TGTGCCAGCTCAAGTTCTCGGGGCCCGAACACTGAAGCTTTCTTT
CASSSSRGPNTEAFF
>TRBV20-1|TRBJ1-4|many|-
TGCAGTGCAATGGGGAAGGCTAATGAAAAACTGTTTTTT
CSAMGKANEKLFF
>TRBV7-8|TRBJ2-3|many|-
TGTGCCAGCAGCTTAAAGACCGGGACTAGCACAGATACGCAGTATTTT
CASSLKTGTSTDTQYF
>TRBV19|TRBJ2-7|-|TRBD1
TGTGCCAGTAGTAGCCGGGACAGGGCGTCACCCGAACGCGGGGGGCAGTACTTC
CASSSRDRASPERGGQYF
>TRBV2|TRBJ1-2|many|-
TGTGCCAGCAAGTCCCAAGGGAGCTCTAACTATGGCTACACCTTC
CASKSQGSSNYGYTF
>TRBV5-5|TRBJ1-5|many|-
TGTGCCAGCAGCTCAGATAGCAATCAGCCCCAGCATTTT
CASSSDSNQPQHF
>TRBV5-1|TRBJ1-5|-|-
TGCGCCAGCAGCTTGGCTGCGGGAAGGGGCCAGCCCCAGCATTTT
CASSLAAGRGQPQHF
>TRBV12-3/TRBV12-4|TRBJ2-7|many|TRBD2
TGTGCCAGCAGTCCCAGGACTAGCGGGAAAAGGGGGGTGCAGTACTTC
CASSPRTSGKRGVQYF
>TRBV20-1|TRBJ2-7|many|-
TGCAGTGCTCTAGAGGGGGACGGAGCCTACGAGCAGTACTTC
CSALEGDGAYEQYF
>TRBV7-6|TRBJ2-1|many|TRBD2
TGTGCCAGCAGCTTAGGGCTAGCGGGGTTCAATGAGCAGTTCTTC
CASSLGLAGFNEQFF
>TRBV11-2|TRBJ1-4|many|TRBD1
TGTGCCAGCAGCTCAGGGGGGGGAAATGAAAAACTGTTTTTT
CASSSGGGNEKLFF
>TRBV10-3|TRBJ1-4|many|TRBD1
TGTGCCATCGCCGGGACAGCTGATGAAAAACTGTTTTTT
CAIAGTADEKLFF
>TRBV5-1|TRBJ2-1|-|-
TGCGCCAGCAGCTTAGGGACGGCTGGGAATGAGCAGTTCTTC
CASSLGTAGNEQFF
>TRBV20-1|TRBJ2-1|-|-
TGCAGTGCGCTATCCGGGGCGAGCTCCTACAATGAGCAGTTCTTC
CSALSGASSYNEQFF
>TRBV5-1|TRBJ1-2|many|TRBD1
TGCGCCAGCAGCGTCGGGGACAGGGACTATGGCTACACCTTC
CASSVGDRDYGYTF
>TRBV28|TRBJ2-7|-|-
TGTGCCAGCAGTTCCTCTTCCGGAGGTGGGTTAGGAGAGCAGTACTTC
CASSSSSGGGLGEQYF
>TRBV14|TRBJ1-2|many|-
TGTGCCAGCAGCCCCCATCAACGAGTCTATGGCTACACCTTC
CASSPHQRVYGYTF
>TRBV9|TRBJ1-1|-|TRBD1
TGTGCCAGCAGCGCGACAGGGGATCTGGACACTGAAGCTTTCTTT
CASSATGDLDTEAFF
>TRBV20-1|TRBJ1-1|many|TRBD1
TGCAGTGCTAGAACCGACAGGGCTATGAACACTGAAGCTTTCTTT
CSARTDRAMNTEAFF
>TRBV25-1|TRBJ2-5|many|-
TGTGCCAGCAGCGCCCCACGCCTAGTGGAGACCCAGTACTTC
CASSAPRLVETQYF
>TRBV20-1|TRBJ2-3|-|TRBD2
TGCAGTGCTGGTCCGGGGACTAGCGGGGGACATACGCAGTATTTT
CSAGPGTSGGHTQYF